One T cell receptor beta chain is described in this entry. Antigen: not known. These data come from a study of CD8 T cells in Susac syndrome. In germline, CDR1 is MNHEY, CDR2 SVGEGT. V lost 2 bases and J 6 bases, leaving 11 bases between the germline ends. CDR3 length: 13 residues. Study-wide results and limits: As acknowledged by the study, its TCR sequencing and HLA analysis included a relatively small number of individuals.

cDNA came from roughly 0.5 to 1 ug RNA primed by random hexamers. TCRdb ran MiXCR on the immunoSEQ multiplex PCR reads and lists one entry per CDR3 protein. The profile covers some 170,000 distinct CDR3 sequences, with approximately 93% appearing a single time and over 0.09% taken by the ten largest. CD8+ and CD4+ blood T cells underwent TCR beta sequencing. The chain couples TRBV6-2 or TRBV6-3 to TRBJ2-7; no definite D call. This clonotype was sampled from a human donor with multiple sclerosis. The specimen sequenced was CD4+ T cells from PBMCs. CDR3 in amino acids: CASSYEGWGEQYF. CDR3 nucleotide sequence: TGTGCCAGCAGTTACGAAGGATGGGGCGAGCAGTACTTC.